This T cell receptor (beta chain) is from a study of blood T cells in healthy people across ages. A word on this clonotype: Its antigen is currently unknown.

The second PCR ran about 6 to 12 cycles with a sample-barcoded 5' primer and J-beta primers. TCRdb redid the calling of the 5' RACE reads with MiXCR, one entry per CDR3 protein. Of about 930,000 distinct CDR3 sequences listed, roughly 29% are singletons. Study results and caveats: Because sorting was not performed, PBMCs prevented conclusive naive versus antigen-experienced comparison.

The CDR3 totals 14 residues. The V and J ends lost 6 bases and 1 base, in that order; junction bases with no gene match: 4. Germline values: CDR1 KGHSH, CDR2 LQKENI. In addition, the sample was reused for a study of T cells of mothers and their children. That source adds: Over 8 million TCR beta CDR3 reads were obtained from each mother, and approximately 3 million from each child. Slightly higher, non-significant overlap characterized related mother-child pairs relative to unrelated pairs.

The V call is TRBV18, the J call TRBJ2-5, with 8 bases lining up with TRBD2. The clonotype was recovered from a woman in her thirties or forties in good health. The sequenced material came from blood. In nucleotides, the CDR3 is TGTGCCAGCTCCCGTAGCGGGACCCAAGAGACCCAGTACTTC. Its translation: CASSRSGTQETQYF.